This passage covers 29 T cell receptor beta chains from one sample sequenced in a study of cytomegalovirus exposure and HLA in healthy donors. The assay was immunoSEQ multiplex PCR, and TCRdb's table has in-frame clones only and misses some. The repertoire consists of 120,000 to 150,000 clones, with almost 90% occurring once and the leading ten covering approximately 7.5%. Sequenced material: PBMCs. The receptor source for this set is a woman aged 18-29 years in good health and CMV-seropositive.

This sequence joins TRBV10-3 and TRBJ2-5; no clear D. The CDR3 loop spans 14 amino acids. Germline V gene data show CDR1 as ENHRY and CDR2 as SYGVKD. V was cut by 0 bases and J by 1 base, with 6 bases left in between. Here the CDR3 reads CAISESVGQETQYF. In DNA form, the CDR3 reads TGTGCCATCAGTGAGTCGGTCGGCCAAGAGACCCAGTACTTC.

The chain recombines TRBV27 with TRBJ1-2; D is perhaps TRBD1 (5 bases). This CDR3 is built from 13 residues. Trimming pared 6 bases from V and 4 bases from J, leaving 12 bases between. In germline, CDR1 is MNHEY, CDR2 SMNVEV (reference sequence). The CDR3, as DNA: TGTGCCAGCAGCCCTAGACAGAGCTATGGCTACACCTTC. Residues: CASSPRQSYGYTF.

J is TRBJ2-1 and V is TRBV7-9; a weak D match, TRBD2 (5 bases). The germline gives CDR1 SEHNR, CDR2 FQNEAQ (reference sequence). V was clipped by 6 bases and J by 3 bases, with 15 bases between them. This CDR3 comprises 15 residues. The CDR3 protein is CASSPLAGSYNEQFF. CDR3 DNA: TGTGCCAGCAGTCCTCTAGCTGGGAGCTACAATGAGCAGTTCTTC.

V usage is TRBV19 and J usage is TRBJ1-5, with 11 bases aligning to TRBD1. There are 14 residues in the CDR3. With V trimmed by 4 bases and J by 6 bases, 2 bases remained unmatched. The germline CDR1 and CDR2 sequences are LNHDA and SQIVND (reference sequence). The CDR3 sequence is CASSRGQGGQPQHF. Written as DNA, the CDR3 is TGTGCCAGTAGTAGGGGACAGGGGGGTCAGCCCCAGCATTTT. Drawing the rest from reference TRBV19 and TRBJ1-5, the complete variable domain is DGGITQSPKYLFRKEGQNVTLSCEQNLNHDAMYWYRQDPGQGLRLIYYSQIVNDFQKGDIAEGYSVSREKKESFPLTVTSAQKNPTAFYLCASSRGQGGQPQHFGDGTRLSIL.

The rearrangement links TRBV7-6 to TRBJ1-2; 7 bases agree with TRBD1. Germline CDR1 and CDR2: SGHVS and FNYEAQ. The CDR3 length is 13 residues. V lost 3 bases, J lost 6 bases, and 4 bases stayed unmatched. The CDR3 region is CASSFTTGDGYTF. CDR3 DNA sequence: TGTGCCAGCAGCTTTACTACAGGGGATGGCTACACCTTC.

The chain is built from TRBV27 and TRBJ1-5; 7 nucleotides agree with TRBD1. The trim removed 2 bases at V and 0 bases at J, leaving 7 bases unmatched. Looked up from germline, CDR1 is MNHEY and CDR2 is SMNVEV (reference sequence). The CDR3 is made up of 17 amino acids. Here the CDR3 DNA reads TGTGCCAGCAGTTTAAGGGCAGGGGGGCATAGCAATCAGCCCCAGCATTTT. This codes for CASSLRAGGHSNQPQHF.

This chain uses TRBV30 with TRBJ1-2, with D tentatively TRBD1 (5 bases). Looked up from germline, CDR1 is GTSNPN and CDR2 is SVGIG (reference sequence). CDR3 length: 13 amino acids. Trimming removed 3 bases from V and 4 bases from J, with 12 bases in between. The CDR3 reads CAWRGGSFYGYTF. CDR3 DNA sequence: TGTGCCTGGAGGGGGGGATCCTTCTATGGCTACACCTTC. Based on the CDR3 plus reference TRBV30 and TRBJ1-2, the full variable domain is SQTIHQWPATLVQPVGSPLSLECTVEGTSNPNLYWYRQAAGRGLQLLFYSVGIGQISSEVPQNLSASRPQDRQFILSSKKLLLSDSGFYLCAWRGGSFYGYTFGSGTRLTVV.

The V and J genes are TRBV6-6 and TRBJ1-1; the D is unclear. With 2 bases removed from V and 4 bases from J, the gap between germline ends came to 5 bases. Per the germline V gene, CDR1 is MNHNY and CDR2 is SVGAGI (reference sequence). The CDR3 loop spans 12 amino acids. The CDR3 bases are TGTGCCAGCAGTTACGGCATCACTGAAGCTTTCTTT. This translates into CASSYGITEAFF.

The chain combines TRBV11-3 with TRBJ2-2, with no clear D. The CDR3 loop spans 13 amino acids. With 4 bases removed from V and 6 bases from J, the gap between germline ends came to 9 bases. Germline CDR1 and CDR2: SGHNT and YENEEA. Here the CDR3 reads CASSYVSSGELFF. CDR3 in DNA: TGTGCCAGCAGCTATGTCTCGTCCGGGGAGCTGTTTTTT.

The V and J genes are TRBV27 and TRBJ2-1; 7 bases map to TRBD1. CDR1 and CDR2 from the germline V gene are MNHEY and SMNVEV (reference sequence). V was pared by 3 bases and J by 7 bases, with 12 bases of the junction left unmatched. CDR3 length: 16 amino acids. CDR3 nucleotides: TGTGCCAGCAGTTTCCCCGACAGGGTGCCCCTAAATGAGCAGTTCTTC. It yields the protein CASSFPDRVPLNEQFF.

The chain joins TRBV19 to TRBJ1-2; D is perhaps TRBD1 (5 bases). The length of the CDR3 is 16 residues. Germline-derived CDR1 and CDR2 are LNHDA and SQIVND (reference sequence). V shed 6 bases and J shed 0 bases, with 17 bases lying between them. The CDR3 DNA is TGTGCCAGTAGCCCGGAGGGGAGGGCGGCTAACTATGGCTACACCTTC. This gives the protein CASSPEGRAANYGYTF.

Only one count was recorded for this clone. This chain links TRBV6-1 with TRBJ2-7, with TRBD2 matching over 7 bases. This CDR3 contains 14 residues. Looked up from germline, CDR1 is MNHNS and CDR2 is SASEGT. Losses at the gene ends were 7 bases for V and 3 bases for J; bases not matched to a gene: 9. This CDR3 is CASTPGGRGYEQYF. The CDR3 DNA is TGTGCCAGCACACCGGGCGGGAGAGGCTACGAGCAGTACTTC.

The chain combines TRBV5-1 with TRBJ2-6; D possibly corresponds to TRBD1 (6 bases). The CDR3 spans 16 residues. Germline V CDR1 and CDR2: SGHRS, YFSETQ. V was clipped by 0 bases and J by 0 bases, with 7 bases between them. The CDR3 loop reads CASSLAGVSGANVLTF. The CDR3 DNA reads as TGCGCCAGCAGCTTGGCAGGGGTCTCTGGGGCCAACGTCCTGACTTTC.

The CDR3 sequence: CASSRGGLAADTQYF. As DNA, the CDR3 is TGCGCCAGCAGCCGGGGGGGGCTAGCGGCAGATACGCAGTATTTT. This chain uses TRBV4-1 with TRBJ2-3, with a tentative D call TRBD2 (7 bases). This CDR3 has 15 residues. Germline loops: CDR1 MGHRA, CDR2 YSYEKL. The V gene lost 4 bases and the J gene lost 4 bases, with 15 bases spanning the gap.

This chain connects TRBV7-9 to TRBJ1-3; D gene unclear. Trimming shortened V by 1 base and J by 6 bases, and 7 bases separated the two germline ends. In germline, CDR1 is SEHNR, CDR2 FQNEAQ (reference sequence). The CDR3 loop spans 13 amino acids. CDR3 DNA: TGTGCCAGCAGCTTAGGCTTAGAAAACACCATATATTTT. Residues: CASSLGLENTIYF.

This clone was counted once. The chain employs TRBV7-2 and TRBJ2-2, with 9 bases fitting TRBD2. The CDR3 is made up of 17 amino acids. Trimming removed 1 base from V and 7 bases from J; junction bases left unmatched: 10. Germline lookup yields CDR1 SGHTA and CDR2 FQGNSA. The CDR3 region has the DNA TGTGCCAGCAGCTTAGGCCCAAGCGGGGGGCGGAGCGGGGAGCTGTTTTTT. This codes for CASSLGPSGGRSGELFF.

The chain links TRBV18 to TRBJ2-7; 9 bases are shared with TRBD2. Trimming removed 2 bases from V and 1 base from J; junction bases left unmatched: 6. The CDR3 extends over 16 amino acids. Germline V CDR1 and CDR2: KGHSH, LQKENI. CDR3 amino acids: CASSPVAGVPSYEQYF. The CDR3, as DNA: TGTGCCAGCTCACCAGTAGCGGGGGTCCCATCCTACGAGCAGTACTTC.

This chain uses TRBV7-9 with TRBJ2-7; 12 bases agree with TRBD2. The V segment lost 5 bases and the J segment 4 bases; nucleotides outside the gene matches: 6. Germline loops: CDR1 SEHNR, CDR2 FQNEAQ (reference sequence). The CDR3 sequence is 15 residues long. CDR3 sequence: CASSLLGTSGYEQYF. The DNA of the CDR3 is TGTGCCAGCAGCCTACTCGGGACTAGCGGGTACGAGCAGTACTTC. Looking up the rest from reference TRBV7-9 and TRBJ2-7 gives the full variable domain: DTGVSQNPRHKITKRGQNVTFRCDPISEHNRLYWYRQTLGQGPEFLTYFQNEAQLEKSRLLSDRFSAERPKGSFSTLEIQRTEQGDSAMYLCASSLLGTSGYEQYFGPGTRLTVT.

V gene TRBV5-1 combines with J gene TRBJ2-3; D remains ambiguous. The V end lost 0 bases, the J end lost 4 bases, and 9 bases lay between the germline ends. Germline values: CDR1 SGHRS, CDR2 YFSETQ. The CDR3 loop spans 14 amino acids. CDR3 region: CASSLAIESDTQYF. In nucleotides, the CDR3 is TGCGCCAGCAGCTTGGCCATCGAGTCAGATACGCAGTATTTT.

The chain joins TRBV6-1 to TRBJ1-1; possible D gene TRBD1, 6 bases. The CDR3 spans 13 residues. CDR1 and CDR2 from the germline V gene are MNHNS and SASEGT. V was clipped by 2 bases and J by 4 bases, with 8 bases between them. The CDR3 sequence: CASSERTATEAFF. The CDR3 nucleotides are TGTGCCAGCAGTGAAAGGACAGCCACTGAAGCTTTCTTT.

The chain recombines TRBV10-1 with TRBJ1-2, with 7 bases matching TRBD1. V was clipped by 6 bases and J by 3 bases; unmatched bases: 4. Germline V gene sequence: CDR1 WNHNN, CDR2 SYGVQD (reference sequence). This CDR3 comprises 13 residues. The chain's CDR3 is CASSPQGDYGYTF. The CDR3 nucleotides are TGCGCCAGCAGCCCTCAGGGGGACTATGGCTACACCTTC.

This sequence joins TRBV15 and TRBJ1-4; tentative D call: TRBD1 (5 bases). V was cut by 8 bases and J by 3 bases, with 16 bases left in between. Germline V gives CDR1 LNHNV, CDR2 YYDKDF (reference sequence). This CDR3 is built from 15 residues. CDR3 amino acids: CATYRFGGANEKLFF. The CDR3 bases are TGTGCCACCTACCGTTTCGGGGGTGCTAATGAAAAACTGTTTTTT.

This chain links TRBV5-1 with TRBJ2-7, with TRBD1 matching over 9 bases. V dropped 4 bases and J dropped 3; count of bases not matched to a gene: 8. The length of the CDR3 is 15 residues. CDR1 is SGHRS, CDR2 YFSETQ, per germline. The CDR3 region has the DNA TGCGCCAGCAGCCCGGGACAGGGAAGGGGCTACGAGCAGTACTTC. Amino acid sequence: CASSPGQGRGYEQYF.

The chain has TRBV5-1 and TRBJ1-2; 8 bases line up with TRBD1. Losses at the gene ends were 2 bases for V and 8 bases for J; bases not matched to a gene: 14. Germline values: CDR1 SGHRS, CDR2 YFSETQ. The CDR3 has 16 amino acids. The DNA for the CDR3 is TGCGCCAGCAGCTTAAGACCAGGGGGCACAGGTTGGGGCTACACCTTC. Protein: CASSLRPGGTGWGYTF.

The chain joins TRBV5-4 to TRBJ2-5; 9 bases match TRBD1. CDR3 length: 16 amino acids. Unmatched junction bases numbered 12, after V lost 4 bases and J lost 5 bases. Per the germline V gene, CDR1 is SGHNT and CDR2 is YYREEE (reference sequence). This CDR3 reads CASSEGQGRRFETQYF. The DNA of the CDR3 is TGTGCCAGCAGCGAGGGACAGGGAAGGCGGTTCGAGACCCAGTACTTC.

The J gene is TRBJ2-2, the V gene TRBV6-1, with D possibly TRBD2 on 6 matching bases. There are 14 residues in the CDR3. Trimming left V 8 bases short and J 3 bases short, with 13 bases between. Germline V gene lookup returns CDR1 MNHNS and CDR2 SASEGT. The CDR3 region is CASQREFDTGELFF. CDR3 DNA: TGTGCCAGCCAACGGGAGTTCGACACCGGGGAGCTGTTTTTT.

The gene calls are TRBV18 and TRBJ1-1, with a weak D call TRBD1 (5 bases). CDR1 is KGHSH and CDR2 is LQKENI in the germline V gene. V was cut by 3 bases and J by 1 base, with 9 bases left in between. The CDR3 has 14 residues. The chain's CDR3 is CASSPGTGNTEAFF. CDR3 nucleotide sequence: TGTGCCAGCTCACCCGGTACAGGGAACACTGAAGCTTTCTTT.

With regard to this clone: The junction departs from germline at one end; a sequencing error may be responsible. The chain has TRBV7-7 and TRBJ2-3; D ambiguous. Germline assignment: CDR1 SSHAT and CDR2 FNYEAQ (reference sequence). The CDR3 is 15 amino acids. This CDR3 reads CASSLTWRSTDTQYF. CDR3 nucleotide sequence: TGTGCTAGCAGCTTAACTTGGCGGAGCACAGATACGCAGTATTTT.

This sequence joins TRBV27 and TRBJ1-1; 9 positions match TRBD1. CDR1 and CDR2 from the germline V gene are MNHEY and SMNVEV (reference sequence). J was trimmed by 4 bases and V by 3 bases; bases with no gene match: 9. The CDR3 covers 16 residues. The CDR3 DNA reads as TGTGCCAGCAGTTTCTTAGGACAGGGGAAAGGCACTGAAGCTTTCTTT. It specifies CASSFLGQGKGTEAFF.